This is a list of T cell receptor beta chains from one sample in a study of T cell responses to AZD1222 COVID-19 vaccine. The assay was immunoSEQ multiplex PCR, and TCRdb's table has in-frame clones only and misses some. The sample lists about 110,000 clones; around 90% were seen once. Here the sequenced sample was peripheral blood, taken on day 0 of AZD1222 vaccination. These receptor sequences come from an adult in good health. Each CDR3 is given with its conserved first and last residue. Fields, in order: D gene, V gene, CDR3 protein. D genes are given only for firm matches.

d_gene: -
v_gene: TRBV15
CDR3aa: CATSRDLVSFDTQYF

d_gene: -
v_gene: TRBV12-3/TRBV12-4
CDR3aa: CASSLDATEAFF

d_gene: -
v_gene: TRBV6-5
CDR3aa: CASSRFDRMGNTIYF

d_gene: -
v_gene: TRBV5-1
CDR3aa: CASSLAQTGYGYTF

d_gene: -
v_gene: TRBV19
CDR3aa: CATSQQGYTGELFF

d_gene: -
v_gene: TRBV6-5
CDR3aa: CASTPDSGRDGYTF

d_gene: -
v_gene: TRBV29-1
CDR3aa: CSFRRGTDTQYF

d_gene: -
v_gene: TRBV3-1/TRBV3-2
CDR3aa: CASSQDRGLYGYTF

d_gene: -
v_gene: TRBV28
CDR3aa: CASRPNLNQPQHF

d_gene: TRBD2
v_gene: TRBV2
CDR3aa: CASSPQMSGLGEQYF

d_gene: TRBD1
v_gene: TRBV27
CDR3aa: CASSYRQGAREQYF

d_gene: -
v_gene: TRBV4-1
CDR3aa: CASSRLEGDGYTF

d_gene: -
v_gene: TRBV9
CDR3aa: CASSVAYGGLETQYF

d_gene: -
v_gene: TRBV5-1
CDR3aa: CASSLAGGDEKLFF

d_gene: -
v_gene: TRBV7-2
CDR3aa: CASSPWWGGLSKNTEAFF

d_gene: TRBD2
v_gene: TRBV5-4
CDR3aa: CASSPLGTSGGARGETQYF

d_gene: -
v_gene: TRBV9
CDR3aa: CASSVVPGGGEAFF

d_gene: TRBD2
v_gene: TRBV7-3
CDR3aa: CASSPGTSGGREQFF

d_gene: -
v_gene: TRBV18
CDR3aa: CASSPSGTRGLSGNTIYF

d_gene: -
v_gene: TRBV18
CDR3aa: CASSPGPPSQNIQYF

d_gene: -
v_gene: TRBV3-1/TRBV3-2
CDR3aa: CASSLVNEQFF

d_gene: -
v_gene: TRBV6-2/TRBV6-3
CDR3aa: CASSWVLSNSPLHF

d_gene: -
v_gene: TRBV12-1
CDR3aa: CASSFVQGKGKTEAFF

d_gene: TRBD1
v_gene: TRBV29-1
CDR3aa: CSVGRDRSLYYGYTF

d_gene: -
v_gene: TRBV5-8
CDR3aa: CASSLVRGVTEAFF

d_gene: -
v_gene: TRBV3-1/TRBV3-2
CDR3aa: CASSQDTGPNQPQHF

d_gene: TRBD2
v_gene: TRBV25-1
CDR3aa: CASSVAGVQETQYF

d_gene: -
v_gene: TRBV3-1/TRBV3-2
CDR3aa: CASSQGLGGLGYGYTF

d_gene: -
v_gene: TRBV6-1
CDR3aa: CASSDQGWAWDFF

d_gene: -
v_gene: TRBV7-6
CDR3aa: CASSQQGNTEAFF

d_gene: -
v_gene: TRBV19
CDR3aa: CASSIGQNLYEQYF

d_gene: TRBD1
v_gene: TRBV7-2
CDR3aa: CASSFAGTGGEKLFF

d_gene: -
v_gene: TRBV11-2
CDR3aa: CASSYGTTTEAFF

d_gene: -
v_gene: TRBV4-1
CDR3aa: CASSQDLGYVGRISYGYTF

d_gene: -
v_gene: TRBV4-1
CDR3aa: CASSQAPGAPSSNYGYTF

d_gene: -
v_gene: TRBV6-5
CDR3aa: CASRATWGTAEAFF

d_gene: -
v_gene: TRBV24-1
CDR3aa: CATSDSVRGDYNEQFF

d_gene: -
v_gene: TRBV12-5
CDR3aa: CASGSPETVGGYTF

d_gene: -
v_gene: TRBV5-5
CDR3aa: CASSPVGGTQYF

d_gene: -
v_gene: TRBV5-1
CDR3aa: CASSAVTGDNSPLHF

d_gene: TRBD2
v_gene: TRBV2
CDR3aa: CATKREAGNEQFF

d_gene: TRBD1
v_gene: TRBV6-5
CDR3aa: CASSLQGVDQPQHF

d_gene: TRBD1
v_gene: TRBV7-8
CDR3aa: CASSLGGQFNEKLFF

d_gene: -
v_gene: TRBV15
CDR3aa: CATSRNQGGVSPLHF

d_gene: -
v_gene: TRBV30
CDR3aa: CAWSLNRGYTF

d_gene: -
v_gene: TRBV2
CDR3aa: CASRPGGGNYGYTF

d_gene: -
v_gene: TRBV7-2
CDR3aa: CASSFGLQETQYF

d_gene: -
v_gene: TRBV19
CDR3aa: CASSRKENSYNSPLHF

d_gene: -
v_gene: TRBV7-9
CDR3aa: CASSLMHQPQHF

d_gene: TRBD1
v_gene: TRBV7-6
CDR3aa: CASSFLGTGNNEQYF